The 13 T cell receptor beta chains below all came from one sample that was sequenced in a study of blood T cell repertoires in COVID-19. Clones were read by immunoSEQ multiplex PCR, and TCRdb kept only the in-frame ones, dropping some. The sample yields under 60,000 clones, around 87% seen once. Sequencing was carried out using peripheral blood. The source is a human donor with acute or convalescent COVID-19. The donor label of this sample is uncertain.

The CDR3 coding sequence is TGTGCCAGCAGCTACAGGGGGGGACGTCAGTTCTTC. It yields the protein CASSYRGGRQFF. This chain connects TRBV7-2 to TRBJ2-1, with a possible D match to TRBD1 (8 bases). The CDR3 is 12 amino acids. In germline, CDR1 is SGHTA, CDR2 FQGNSA. V gave up 4 bases and J gave up 13 bases, with 14 bases separating them.

This chain links TRBV2 with TRBJ1-3; 7 positions agree with TRBD1. The CDR3 spans 15 residues. V lost 8 bases, J lost 0 bases, and 7 bases stayed unmatched. In germline, CDR1 is SNHLY, CDR2 FYNNEI. The DNA for the CDR3 is TGTGCCAGCCAGGACAGGTCCAACTCTGGAAACACCATATATTTT. Translated: CASQDRSNSGNTIYF.

V gene TRBV6-4 combines with J gene TRBJ1-6; D is possibly TRBD1 (5 bases). Trimming left V 0 bases short and J 5 bases short, with 8 bases between. This CDR3 comprises 15 residues. The germline V gene encodes CDR1 MRHNA and CDR2 SNTAGT. CDR3 bases: TGTGCCAGCAGTGACTCTCCAGGGCATAATTCACCCCTCCACTTT. This translates into CASSDSPGHNSPLHF.

This clone was seen a single time. CDR3 nucleotides: TGTGCCAGCAGTGACGGACACTCCTACAATGAGCAGTTCTTC. Its translation is CASSDGHSYNEQFF. The chain joins TRBV2 to TRBJ2-1; D is perhaps TRBD1 (5 bases). The CDR3 has 14 amino acids. CDR1 is SNHLY and CDR2 is FYNNEI in the germline V gene. The ends were cut back, 3 bases at V and 0 bases at J, with 6 bases in the middle.

This clone occurred a few times. The CDR3 coding sequence is TGTGCCAGCAGCCAAGATCGCGGGGTAATTACCGGGGAGCTGTTTTTT. It specifies CASSQDRGVITGELFF. The chain has TRBV3-1 (or the pseudogene TRBV3-2) and TRBJ2-2; tentative D call: TRBD2 (6 bases). This CDR3 has 16 residues. V lost 0 bases to trimming and J lost 5 bases, with 13 bases between them. The germline gives CDR1 LGHDT, CDR2 YNNKEL (reference sequence).

This chain uses TRBV2 with TRBJ1-1; D unclear. The V gene's germline CDR1 is SNHLY and CDR2 FYNNEI. V lost 6 bases to trimming and J lost 2 bases, with 13 bases between them. This CDR3 is built from 14 residues. This CDR3 reads CASSNGVVNTEAFF. The CDR3 DNA follows: TGTGCCAGCAGCAACGGGGTCGTAAACACTGAAGCTTTCTTT.

V gene TRBV2 combines with J gene TRBJ1-3, with D maybe TRBD1 (5 bases). The V end was cut by 4 bases, the J end by 8 bases, with 21 bases between. CDR3 length equals 16 residues. Germline V CDR1 and CDR2: SNHLY, FYNNEI. The DNA of the CDR3 is TGTGCCAGCAGTGGTTCCAGACAGTTGGCCGGAGACACCATATATTTT. Amino acids: CASSGSRQLAGDTIYF.

The rearrangement uses TRBV19 and TRBJ2-1; 7 nucleotides agree with TRBD1. From germline, CDR1 is LNHDA and CDR2 SQIVND (reference sequence). J lost 2 bases, V lost 7 bases, and 17 bases had no gene match. The CDR3 spans 18 residues. The CDR3 is CASIKSPTVQGAYNEQFF. CDR3 nucleotide sequence: TGTGCCAGTATTAAGAGCCCAACGGTCCAGGGGGCCTACAATGAGCAGTTCTTC.

This chain links TRBV7-2 with TRBJ1-3; 8 bases agree with TRBD1. CDR3 length equals 16 residues. The V gene's germline CDR1 is SGHTA and CDR2 FQGNSA. Trimming removed 3 bases from V and 4 bases from J; junction bases left unmatched: 8. This CDR3 is CASSFGQGLGGNTIYF. CDR3 coding DNA: TGTGCCAGCAGCTTTGGACAGGGTTTGGGGGGAAACACCATATATTTT.

The chain couples TRBV24-1 to TRBJ1-3, with D possibly matching TRBD1 (5 bases). The ends were cut back, 5 bases at V and 3 bases at J, with 7 bases in the middle. The CDR3 consists of 13 residues. In germline, CDR1 is KGHDR, CDR2 SFDVKD. CDR3 bases: TGTGCCACCAGTGCCAGGGTTGGAAACACCATATATTTT. It encodes CATSARVGNTIYF.

The chain carries TRBV19 and TRBJ2-1, with 9 bases aligning to TRBD1. The junction had 4 bases not matched to a gene; V was cut back by 5 bases and J by 2 bases. The CDR3 is 15 residues long. CDR1 and CDR2 from the germline V gene are LNHDA and SQIVND (reference sequence). The CDR3 protein is CASSATGGAYNEQFF. Here the CDR3 DNA reads TGTGCCAGTAGTGCCACAGGGGGCGCCTACAATGAGCAGTTCTTC. Using reference TRBV19 and TRBJ2-1 for the parts outside the CDR3, the full variable domain is DGGITQSPKYLFRKEGQNVTLSCEQNLNHDAMYWYRQDPGQGLRLIYYSQIVNDFQKGDIAEGYSVSREKKESFPLTVTSAQKNPTAFYLCASSATGGAYNEQFFGPGTRLTVL.

V gene TRBV9 combines with J gene TRBJ1-2; 7 bases are shared with TRBD1. Unmatched junction bases numbered 10, after V lost 6 bases and J lost 2 bases. This CDR3 comprises 15 residues. Germline-derived CDR1 and CDR2 are SGDLS and YYNGEE. DNA for the CDR3: TGTGCCAGCAACAGACAATTGACAGGGAACTATGGCTACACCTTC. Protein: CASNRQLTGNYGYTF.

V is TRBV19 and J is TRBJ1-5; 7 bases line up with TRBD1. From germline, CDR1 is LNHDA and CDR2 SQIVND (reference sequence). The CDR3 consists of 15 residues. The J segment lost 5 bases and the V segment lost 6 bases, leaving 10 bases of the junction unmatched. The DNA of the CDR3 is TGTGCCAGTAGATTCCGGGACAGCTCACATCAGCCCCAGCATTTT. As protein: CASRFRDSSHQPQHF.